This T cell receptor (beta chain) was captured in a study of identical twins. Notes on the study in general: Invariant cells of the MAIT and iNKT types might have partly distorted the zero-insertion analyses.

TCRdb independently ran MiXCR on the 5' RACE reads; one entry per CDR3 protein. Of hundreds of thousands of distinct CDR3 sequences in the sample, approximately 6% were seen once. Worth noting for this clonotype: The antigen is undetermined.

The receptor's source is a man in his late teens or twenties in good health. The specimen was naive T cells sorted from blood.

CDR3 region: CASSLSGTGNNEQFF. DNA for the CDR3: TGTGCCAGCAGCCTATCGGGAACAGGGAACAATGAGCAGTTCTTC. The chain uses TRBV28 and TRBJ2-1; D may be TRBD1 (6 bases). This CDR3 region has 15 residues. Trimming removed 6 bases at V and 5 bases at J, with 17 bases between. The germline V gene has CDR1 MDHEN and CDR2 SYDVKM.